The 26 T cell receptor beta chains listed next were all sequenced from one sample in a study of blood T cell repertoires in COVID-19. Repertoires were generated with immunoSEQ multiplex PCR, while TCRdb's copy carries only in-frame clones and drops some. The table includes about 68,000 clones, 60% to 85% detected once. Sequencing was performed on peripheral blood. These receptor sequences come from a human donor in a cohort sampled during active COVID-19.

The chain carries TRBV7-2 and TRBJ2-6; 7 bases agree with TRBD1. Unmatched junction bases numbered 10, after V lost 5 bases and J lost 0 bases. This CDR3 comprises 18 residues. In germline, CDR1 is SGHTA, CDR2 FQGNSA. CDR3 DNA: TGTGCCAGCAGCCAGGACAGGCCAATGGGCTCTGGGGCCAACGTCCTGACTTTC. It yields the protein CASSQDRPMGSGANVLTF.

V and J are TRBV11-2 and TRBJ1-6, with D perhaps TRBD1 (6 bases). The ends were cut back, 2 bases at V and 7 bases at J, with 12 bases in the middle. The CDR3 loop spans 15 amino acids. Germline loops: CDR1 SGHAT, CDR2 FQNNGV. CDR3: CASSLTGQENSPLHF. CDR3 DNA: TGTGCCAGCAGCTTAACGGGACAAGAGAATTCACCCCTCCACTTT.

This chain connects TRBV7-9 to TRBJ1-4; possible D gene TRBD1, 6 bases. V was clipped by 6 bases and J by 6 bases, with 20 bases between them. This CDR3 is built from 16 residues. The germline gives CDR1 SEHNR, CDR2 FQNEAQ (reference sequence). CDR3 amino acids: CASSGKSGARDEKLFF. CDR3 DNA sequence: TGTGCCAGCAGTGGCAAGTCAGGGGCGCGAGATGAAAAACTGTTTTTT. The full variable domain, with the rest looked up from reference TRBV7-9 and TRBJ1-4, is DTGVSQNPRHKITKRGQNVTFRCDPISEHNRLYWYRQTLGQGPEFLTYFQNEAQLEKSRLLSDRFSAERPKGSFSTLEIQRTEQGDSAMYLCASSGKSGARDEKLFFGSGTQLSVL.

This chain links TRBV5-1 with TRBJ2-2, with TRBD1 matching 9 bases. CDR3 size: 15 residues. V gave up 3 bases and J gave up 5 bases; unmatched junction bases: 5. Looked up from germline, CDR1 is SGHRS and CDR2 is YFSETQ. CDR3 sequence (DNA): TGCGCCAGCAGCTGGTCGGGACAGGGTACCGGGGAGCTGTTTTTT. As protein: CASSWSGQGTGELFF. The variable domain in full, with the rest retrieved from reference TRBV5-1 and TRBJ2-2, is KAGVTQTPRYLIKTRGQQVTLSCSPISGHRSVSWYQQTPGQGLQFLFEYFSETQRNKGNFPGRFSGRQFSNSRSEMNVSTLELGDSALYLCASSWSGQGTGELFFGEGSRLTVL.

This clone was observed once. The J gene is TRBJ1-1, the V gene TRBV29-1; D might be TRBD1 (5 bases). Germline V gives CDR1 SQVTM, CDR2 ANQGSEA. The CDR3 totals 12 residues. Trimming took 6 bases from V and 4 from J, leaving 12 bases between them. CDR3 DNA: TGCAGCGTGGTTACGGGGGGCACTGAAGCTTTCTTT. Translating gives CSVVTGGTEAFF. The whole variable domain, remainder taken from reference TRBV29-1 and TRBJ1-1, is SAVISQKPSRDICQRGTSLTIQCQVDSQVTMMFWYRQQPGQSLTLIATANQGSEATYESGFVIDKFPISRPNLTFSTLTVSNMSPEDSSIYLCSVVTGGTEAFFGQGTRLTVV.

V gene TRBV19 combines with J gene TRBJ2-1, with 14 bases matching TRBD2. V dropped 6 bases and J dropped 7; count of bases not matched to a gene: 20. CDR1 is LNHDA, CDR2 SQIVND, per germline (reference sequence). This CDR3 has 20 amino acids. The CDR3 reads CASRSRTGTSGSMRQNEQFF. The CDR3 DNA sequence: TGTGCCAGTAGATCCCGAACCGGGACTAGCGGGAGTATGCGGCAGAATGAGCAGTTCTTC.

The V and J genes are TRBV19 and TRBJ2-7; TRBD1 matches 9 bases. With V trimmed by 5 bases and J by 6 bases, 8 bases remained unmatched. The germline V gene has CDR1 LNHDA and CDR2 SQIVND (reference sequence). CDR3 length equals 14 residues. The CDR3 loop is CASSPRDRASEQYF. The CDR3 nucleotides read TGTGCCAGTAGTCCCCGGGACAGGGCATCCGAGCAGTACTTC.

The V gene is TRBV27, the J gene TRBJ2-2; 7 bases are a match to TRBD1. Germline V gene data show CDR1 as MNHEY and CDR2 as SMNVEV (reference sequence). The CDR3 length is 15 residues. Trimming removed 5 bases from V and 5 bases from J; junction bases left unmatched: 8. In DNA form, the CDR3 reads TGTGCCAGCAGTCCCGACAGGGTTCTTACCGGGGAGCTGTTTTTT. Translating gives CASSPDRVLTGELFF.

The chain joins TRBV18 to TRBJ1-4, with a tentative D call TRBD1 (5 bases). Looked up from germline, CDR1 is KGHSH and CDR2 is LQKENI. This CDR3 region has 15 residues. Trimming removed 6 bases from V and 7 bases from J, with 18 bases in between. CDR3: CASSPGAGLAEKLFF. CDR3 nucleotide sequence: TGTGCCAGCTCGCCTGGGGCGGGGCTCGCTGAAAAACTGTTTTTT.

The CDR3 nucleotides are TGTGCCAGCAGTCCGACAAGCCCCCTCCACTTT. Its translation: CASSPTSPLHF. V and J are TRBV2 and TRBJ1-6, with unresolved D. The CDR3 runs to 11 residues. V shed 5 bases and J shed 13 bases, with 9 bases lying between them. Germline assignment: CDR1 SNHLY and CDR2 FYNNEI.

The chain couples TRBV28 to TRBJ2-7; TRBD2 aligns across 8 bases. This CDR3 contains 14 residues. With V trimmed by 3 bases and J by 5 bases, 6 bases remained unmatched. Per the germline V gene, CDR1 is MDHEN and CDR2 is SYDVKM. CDR3 residues: CASSLYPGGDEQYF. The CDR3 DNA is TGTGCCAGCAGTTTGTATCCGGGGGGGGACGAGCAGTACTTC.

In its sample, this clone was seen once. The chain joins TRBV2 to TRBJ1-4, with D unclear. CDR3 length: 11 amino acids. Per the germline V gene, CDR1 is SNHLY and CDR2 is FYNNEI. V was pared by 6 bases and J by 6 bases, with 5 bases between. CDR3: CASRSYEKLFF. The CDR3, as DNA: TGTGCCAGCAGGAGTTATGAAAAACTGTTTTTT.

The chain is built from TRBV5-1 and TRBJ1-2, with 10 bases that match TRBD1. V was clipped by 4 bases and J by 6 bases; unmatched bases: 3. Looked up from germline, CDR1 is SGHRS and CDR2 is YFSETQ. The CDR3 sequence is 13 residues long. CDR3 sequence (DNA): TGCGCCAGCAGCAGCGGACAGGGGGATGGCTACACCTTC. It translates to CASSSGQGDGYTF.

The chain has TRBV28 and TRBJ2-1; 8 bases line up with TRBD2. V was clipped by 6 bases and J by 3 bases; unmatched bases: 7. The germline CDR1 and CDR2 sequences are MDHEN and SYDVKM. The CDR3 has 15 residues. The CDR3 bases are TGTGCCAGCAGGCGAGCGGGAGTGATCTACAATGAGCAGTTCTTC. Its protein product is CASRRAGVIYNEQFF. The variable domain in full, completed from reference TRBV28 and TRBJ2-1, reads DVKVTQSSRYLVKRTGEKVFLECVQDMDHENMFWYRQDPGLGLRLIYFSYDVKMKEKGDIPEGYSVSREKKERFSLILESASTNQTSMYLCASRRAGVIYNEQFFGPGTRLTVL.

This chain joins TRBV6-2 or TRBV6-3 and TRBJ1-1, with TRBD1 matching 10 bases. The CDR3 spans 16 residues. The germline V gene has CDR1 MNHEY and CDR2 SVGEGT. Trimming took 6 bases from V and 1 from J; bases not matched to a gene: 8. This CDR3 reads CASSQTGGGQNTEAFF. For the CDR3, the DNA is TGTGCCAGCAGCCAGACAGGGGGCGGCCAGAACACTGAAGCTTTCTTT.

With regard to this clone: Sequence at one end of the junction differs from germline and may be a read error. This sequence joins TRBV7-7 and TRBJ2-2; D is unresolved. The length of the CDR3 is 14 residues. CDR1 is SSHAT and CDR2 is FNYEAQ in the germline V gene (reference sequence). DNA of the CDR3: TGTGCTAGCAGCCTGACATCGAACACCGGGGAGCTGTTTTTT. Protein sequence: CASSLTSNTGELFF.

V gene TRBV28 combines with J gene TRBJ2-3; perhaps TRBD2 as D (5 bases). The CDR3 loop spans 15 amino acids. V gave up 2 bases and J gave up 2 bases, with 11 bases separating them. Germline CDR1 MDHEN, CDR2 SYDVKM. CDR3 sequence: CASSLRRLLTDTQYF. The DNA of the CDR3 is TGTGCCAGCAGTTTACGTAGACTACTCACAGATACGCAGTATTTT. Supplemented by reference TRBV28 and TRBJ2-3, the full variable domain reads DVKVTQSSRYLVKRTGEKVFLECVQDMDHENMFWYRQDPGLGLRLIYFSYDVKMKEKGDIPEGYSVSREKKERFSLILESASTNQTSMYLCASSLRRLLTDTQYFGPGTRLTVL.

This rearrangement joins TRBV28 to TRBJ2-1; tentative D call: TRBD1 (5 bases). Germline CDR1 and CDR2: MDHEN and SYDVKM. The CDR3 runs to 15 residues. Trimming stripped 7 bases from V and 0 bases from J, with 13 bases between. As DNA, the CDR3 is TGTGCCAGCACTGTGGGGCGGAGCTCCTACAATGAGCAGTTCTTC. Its translation: CASTVGRSSYNEQFF.

The CDR3 here is CASSESGAGDLLNAGELFF. CDR3 nucleotide sequence: TGCGCCAGCAGTGAGTCTGGAGCGGGGGACCTCCTTAACGCCGGGGAGCTGTTTTTT. The chain carries TRBV10-1 and TRBJ2-2, with 8 bases identical to TRBD2. Trimming took 0 bases from V and 6 from J; bases not matched to a gene: 15. The germline V gene has CDR1 WNHNN and CDR2 SYGVQD (reference sequence). The CDR3 length is 19 residues.

J is TRBJ1-5 and V is TRBV12-3 or TRBV12-4, with D uncertain. The CDR3 extends over 12 amino acids. V gave up 6 bases and J gave up 7 bases, with 10 bases separating them. The CDR3 reads CASSNLGQPQHF. In nucleotides, the CDR3 is TGTGCCAGCAGCAATCTGGGCCAGCCCCAGCATTTT.

V and J are TRBV10-3 and TRBJ2-7, with TRBD2 matching over 9 bases. The CDR3 is 17 residues long. Germline V lookup: CDR1 ENHRY, CDR2 SYGVKD. V lost 6 bases and J lost 0; bases outside the gene matches: 12. In DNA form, the CDR3 reads TGTGCCATCAGCGATCCACTAGCGGGCGAAAGCTCCTACGAGCAGTACTTC. Translation: CAISDPLAGESSYEQYF.

The chain uses TRBV29-1 and TRBJ1-1, with D possibly TRBD1 on 6 matching bases. The CDR3 runs to 14 residues. With 6 bases removed from V and 4 bases from J, the gap between germline ends came to 18 bases. In germline, CDR1 is SQVTM, CDR2 ANQGSEA. The CDR3 sequence is CSVSQSGGGTEAFF. CDR3 in DNA: TGCAGCGTCAGCCAATCGGGGGGCGGCACTGAAGCTTTCTTT.

This chain links TRBV5-6 with TRBJ1-1; 8 bases are a match to TRBD1. Trimming took 3 bases from V and 4 from J; bases not matched to a gene: 11. CDR3 length: 16 residues. Germline V lookup: CDR1 SGHDT, CDR2 YYEEEE. The CDR3 DNA reads TGTGCCAGCAGCTCCGGGACAGGCGCTTCGGGCACTGAAGCTTTCTTT. Translating it yields CASSSGTGASGTEAFF.

This clone was found once. The rearrangement joins TRBV6-2 or TRBV6-3 to TRBJ1-5; 8 bases line up with TRBD1. V lost 2 bases to trimming and J lost 7 bases; unmatched junction nucleotides: 7. The CDR3 length is 15 residues. Germline values: CDR1 MNHEY, CDR2 SVGEGT. DNA for the CDR3: TGTGCCAGCAGTTACGGGACAGGTGATGGGCAGCCCCAGCATTTT. It is translated as CASSYGTGDGQPQHF.

The chain links TRBV7-9 to TRBJ2-5; D is undetermined. The CDR3 has 13 residues. V lost 5 bases, J lost 5 bases, and 12 bases lay in between. CDR1 is SEHNR and CDR2 is FQNEAQ in the germline V gene (reference sequence). This CDR3 reads CASSPGVAETQYF. Here the CDR3 DNA reads TGTGCCAGCAGCCCAGGTGTTGCGGAGACCCAGTACTTC.

This clone came up a few times. V and J are TRBV7-8 and TRBJ1-3; D gene ambiguous. The germline V and J ends were trimmed by 4 bases and 0 bases, with 4 bases remaining between them. CDR1 is SGHVS and CDR2 is FQNEAQ in the germline V gene. The CDR3 is 13 amino acids. Written as DNA, the CDR3 is TGTGCCAGCAGCTCTCCCTCTGGAAACACCATATATTTT. Translation gives CASSSPSGNTIYF.